This T cell receptor beta chain derives from a study of T-cell memory formation after mild COVID-19. The overall study: TCR clustering was largely donor specific.

Whole-study results and caveats: There were some responding clones in pre-infection memory, which suggested that cross-reactive memory had joined. Contracting CD8+ clones were enriched in EMRA, CD4+ mainly in CM and EM.

The authors produced TCR alpha and TCR beta cDNA libraries with sample barcodes and UMIs by 5'RACE using constant-segment primers. Each CDR3 protein is one row after TCRdb ran MiXCR on the 5' RACE reads. The sample records more than 250,000 distinct CDR3 sequences, more than 15% being singletons. This clonotype was seen repeatedly, ten times or more. Its target is not known. Germline CDR1 SGHTA, CDR2 FQGNSA. The CDR3 sequence is 14 residues long. Unmatched junction bases numbered 6, after V lost 4 bases and J lost 5 bases. This sequence was found in a man younger than 30 who had mild COVID-19 (a few samples of this study predate the infection). Cell type and time point are not known. Sequenced input: PBMCs or a T cell subset sorted from them (not recorded which). The V and J genes are TRBV7-2 and TRBJ2-5, with 8 bases identical to TRBD1. CDR3 nucleotide sequence: TGTGCCAGCAGCTCCCTGGACAGGGCCGAGACCCAGTACTTC. This gives the protein CASSSLDRAETQYF.